This T cell receptor (beta chain) was recorded in a study of blood T cell repertoires in COVID-19. Overall study context: Samples came from the United States, Italy and Spain, spanning acute and convalescent COVID-19. Sources were T cells, B-cell-depleted T cells, or PBMCs; the material itself was cDNA or gDNA.

In the original processing: Amplification with reference gene primers provided the estimates of nucleated cell counts. Libraries were prepared by immunoSEQ multiplex PCR; TCRdb keeps only in-frame clonotypes and omits some of them. That table is the source of V, J and clone size, and D and trimming were worked out from the DNA. The sample holds roughly 500,000 clones, 70% to 90% seen once. This CDR3 is 20 amino acids long. The sequence was collected from a human donor in a cohort sampled during active COVID-19. Input material: peripheral blood. The V and J genes are TRBV21-1 and TRBJ2-2; no check of the table's D call, TRBD2, against the DNA was made. TRBV21-1 is marked as a pseudogene. The DNA for the CDR3 is TGTGCCAGCAGCAAAGTTCAAATGGAACTAGCGGGCTTAAACACCGGGGAGCTGTTTTTT. Protein: CASSKVQMELAGLNTGELFF.